A single sample gave rise to the 12 T cell receptor beta chains below, sequenced in a study of regulatory T cells in long-lasting Graves disease. Construction of TCR beta libraries relied on iRepertoire HTBI primers and on Arm-PCR targeting CDR3 regions. Via MiXCR, TCRdb re-called the multiplex PCR reads, giving one row per CDR3 protein. The sample lists about 320,000 distinct CDR3 sequences, more than 15% occurring once. Time point specified: newly diagnosed GD, antithyroid drugs for less than 3 months. The TCR library was made from RNA that had been extracted from PBMCs in TRIzol. The sample consisted of peripheral blood mononuclear cells (PBMCs), taken at new diagnosis, from a patient treated with antithyroid drugs. All receptors derive from a female donor with Graves disease.

V and J are TRBV3-1 and TRBJ2-1; TRBD1 agrees at 9 bases. The V segment lost 3 bases and the J segment 14 bases; nucleotides outside the gene matches: 11. The CDR3 has 14 amino acids. CDR1 and CDR2 from the germline V gene are LGHDT and YNNKEL (reference sequence). The CDR3 DNA follows: TGTGCCAGCAGCCATCCCTTGAGGGGGACAGGGAAGTTCTTC. This codes for CASSHPLRGTGKFF.

This clonotype was counted ten times or more. This chain joins TRBV6-5 and TRBJ1-2; D gene ambiguous. V dropped 2 bases and J dropped 5 bases, with 9 bases sitting between them. Germline CDR1 and CDR2: MNHEY and SVGAGI. The CDR3 has 13 residues. CDR3 bases: TGTGCCAGCAGTTACACCCGGGAGTATGGCTACACCTTC. It encodes CASSYTREYGYTF.

The genes are TRBV20-1 and TRBJ2-7, with TRBD1 as a possible D gene (5 bases). Trimming took off 6 bases at V and 2 bases at J, with 14 bases between the two ends. This CDR3 is built from 13 residues. CDR1 is DFQATT, CDR2 SNEGSKA, per germline (reference sequence). In DNA, the CDR3 is TGCAGTGCCCCAATAGGGGCGGCCTACGAGCAGTACTTC. It codes for CSAPIGAAYEQYF.

The sample holds many counts of this clonotype. The chain combines TRBV7-8 with TRBJ1-1, with D unresolved. The CDR3 extends over 13 amino acids. V lost 2 bases, J lost 3 bases, and 7 bases lay in between. Germline V lookup: CDR1 SGHVS, CDR2 FQNEAQ. CDR3 nucleotide sequence: TGTGCCAGCAGCTTACGGAATGACACTGAAGCTTTCTTT. Amino acid sequence: CASSLRNDTEAFF.

This sequence joins TRBV20-1 and TRBJ2-7; TRBD2 matches at 10 bases. The CDR3 is 12 amino acids. Germline values: CDR1 DFQATT, CDR2 SNEGSKA (reference sequence). With V trimmed by 6 bases and J by 7 bases, 6 bases remained unmatched. CDR3 loop: CSASGLADEQYF. The CDR3, as DNA: TGCAGTGCGAGTGGACTAGCGGATGAGCAGTACTTC.

This clonotype was observed a handful of times. CDR3 sequence (DNA): TGTGCCGGGGGTAGTGAAAAACTGTTTTTT. Protein: CAGGSEKLFF. This chain links TRBV30 with TRBJ1-4; tentatively, D is TRBD1 (5 bases). CDR3 length: 10 residues. Between the trimmed V and J ends, which lost 8 bases and 7 bases, there was a span of 8 bases. Germline CDR1 reads GTSNPN; CDR2 reads SVGIG (reference sequence). Looking up the rest from reference TRBV30 and TRBJ1-4 gives the full variable domain: SQTIHQWPATLVQPVGSPLSLECTVEGTSNPNLYWYRQAAGRGLQLLFYSVGIGQISSEVPQNLSASRPQDRQFILSSKKLLLSDSGFYLCAGGSEKLFFGSGTQLSVL.

The table lists this clonotype with a few counts. V usage is TRBV18 and J usage is TRBJ2-2; D possibly corresponds to TRBD1 (6 bases). Germline-derived CDR1 and CDR2 are KGHSH and LQKENI. Trimming left V 4 bases short and J 5 bases short, with 8 bases between. The CDR3 sequence is 13 residues long. The CDR3 is CASSQDRTGELFF. The CDR3 nucleotides read TGTGCCAGCTCACAGGACAGAACCGGGGAGCTGTTTTTT.

This clonotype was observed at least ten times. The gene calls are TRBV3-1 and TRBJ2-3; D not resolved. The CDR3 runs to 11 residues. The V gene lost 7 bases and the J gene lost 2 bases, with 4 bases spanning the gap. CDR1 is LGHDT and CDR2 is YNNKEL in the germline V gene (reference sequence). The CDR3 DNA reads as TGTGCCAGCATGTCCACAGATACGCAGTATTTT. Protein sequence: CASMSTDTQYF.

The chain recombines TRBV5-4 with TRBJ2-5, with D unclear. The germline V and J ends were trimmed by 5 bases and 2 bases, with 10 bases remaining between them. The CDR3 totals 13 residues. Germline V gives CDR1 SGHNT, CDR2 YYREEE (reference sequence). The CDR3 nucleotides are TGTGCCAGCAGAGACCCCACACAAGAGACCCAGTACTTC. Translation: CASRDPTQETQYF.

This clonotype has ten or more counts. This sequence joins TRBV9 and TRBJ2-1; TRBD2 aligns across 13 bases. Germline V gene lookup returns CDR1 SGDLS and CDR2 YYNGEE. CDR3 length: 15 amino acids. V was clipped by 5 bases and J by 7 bases; unmatched bases: 6. The DNA of the CDR3 is TGTGCCAGCAGACTACTAGCGGGAGGGCTTAATGAGCAGTTCTTC. Translating gives CASRLLAGGLNEQFF.

This clonotype was seen at least ten times. The chain employs TRBV5-1 and TRBJ1-4; D not certain. This CDR3 is built from 13 residues. The germline gives CDR1 SGHRS, CDR2 YFSETQ. V was cut by 0 bases and J by 5 bases, with 5 bases left in between. CDR3 sequence reads: CASSLVPNEKLFF. The CDR3 region has the DNA TGCGCCAGCAGCTTGGTGCCAAATGAAAAACTGTTTTTT.

This clonotype was seen only a few times. Likely a read error: the CDR3 ends without its conserved phenylalanine or tryptophan. The genes are TRBV7-2 and TRBJ1-1; D is undetermined. CDR1 and CDR2 from the germline V gene are SGHTA and FQGNSA. The V end lost 1 base, the J end lost 0 bases, and 15 bases lay between the germline ends. The CDR3 sequence is 17 residues long. The CDR3 DNA reads TGTGCCAGCAGCTTAGGACAAGTGTGGGCTCTGAACACTGAAGCTTTCCTT. Amino acids: CASSLGQVWALNTEAFL.